The TCR beta chain described here comes from a study of blood T cell repertoires in COVID-19. Data came from immunoSEQ multiplex PCR; TCRdb stores just in-frame clones and leaves some out. The table includes around 160,000 clones, around 84% detected once. Germline lookup yields CDR1 LNHDA and CDR2 SQIVND (reference sequence). Trimming stripped 10 bases from V and 0 bases from J, with 13 bases between. The CDR3 totals 14 residues. This TCR was sampled from a woman aged 45-60 years who had been exposed to COVID-19. Sequenced input: PBMCs or T cells enriched from blood (not recorded which). This chain connects TRBV19 to TRBJ1-5; D not resolved. The CDR3 is CATKEEFSNQPQHF. In DNA form, the CDR3 reads TGTGCCACCAAGGAGGAATTTAGCAATCAGCCCCAGCATTTT. The full variable domain, its missing parts supplied by reference TRBV19 and TRBJ1-5, is DGGITQSPKYLFRKEGQNVTLSCEQNLNHDAMYWYRQDPGQGLRLIYYSQIVNDFQKGDIAEGYSVSREKKESFPLTVTSAQKNPTAFYLCATKEEFSNQPQHFGDGTRLSIL.